This passage covers 14 T cell receptor beta chains from one sample sequenced in a study of OX40 agonist ivuxolimab in advanced cancers. Sequencing was performed with immunoSEQ multiplex PCR; in TCRdb, only in-frame clones are kept and a portion is missing. Of 52,000 or so clones in the sample, 93% were seen once. Specimen: CD4+ or CD8+ T cells sorted from blood, collected in a trial of the OX40 agonist ivuxolimab. These receptors came from an adult with an advanced solid tumor such as melanoma, head and neck, liver or kidney cancer.

This chain joins TRBV9 and TRBJ2-1; 8 bases agree with TRBD2. Germline V lookup: CDR1 SGDLS, CDR2 YYNGEE. This CDR3 region has 14 residues. V lost 3 bases and J lost 5; bases outside the gene matches: 4. The chain's CDR3 is CASSAGLVDNEQFF. CDR3 DNA sequence: TGTGCCAGCAGCGCGGGACTAGTAGACAATGAGCAGTTCTTC.

V is TRBV10-3 and J is TRBJ2-7; 7 positions agree with TRBD1. The CDR3 is 15 amino acids. Germline CDR1 reads ENHRY; CDR2 reads SYGVKD. V was clipped by 2 bases and J by 0 bases; unmatched bases: 4. The CDR3: CAISEPGQHSYEQYF. CDR3 DNA: TGTGCCATCAGTGAGCCGGGACAGCACTCCTACGAGCAGTACTTC.

The rearrangement links TRBV21-1 to TRBJ2-7; the table's D call TRBD2 went unverified against the DNA. TRBV21-1 has pseudogene status. This CDR3 region has 15 residues. CDR3 nucleotide sequence: TGTGCCAGCAGCAAAGGACGGGAGGTACTCCACGAGCAGTACTTC. Amino acid sequence: CASSKGREVLHEQYF.

In this sample, this clone turned up once. This sequence joins TRBV27 and TRBJ2-1, with 11 bases matching TRBD2. There are 15 residues in the CDR3. CDR1 is MNHEY and CDR2 is SMNVEV in the germline V gene (reference sequence). V shed 4 bases, J shed 7 bases, and the junction held 6 bases outside the gene matches. As DNA, the CDR3 is TGTGCCAGCAGTTCATCCGGGACTAGCGGTAATGAGCAGTTCTTC. It yields the protein CASSSSGTSGNEQFF.

The J gene is TRBJ2-3, the V gene TRBV11-2; perhaps D is TRBD1 or TRBD2 (5 bases each). CDR3 length: 16 amino acids. V lost 6 bases and J 2 bases, leaving 18 bases between the germline ends. The germline CDR1 and CDR2 sequences are SGHAT and FQNNGV. CDR3 in amino acids: CASRGRGSGPTDTQYF. In DNA, the CDR3 is TGTGCCAGCAGGGGGCGAGGAAGCGGACCCACAGATACGCAGTATTTT.

The rearrangement joins TRBV10-3 to TRBJ2-3; 7 bases map to TRBD1. The germline gives CDR1 ENHRY, CDR2 SYGVKD. J gave up 4 bases and V 6 bases, and 13 bases lay outside the gene matches. This CDR3 comprises 16 residues. The CDR3 reads CAISDRDLELSDTQYF. CDR3 DNA: TGTGCCATCAGCGACAGGGATCTGGAATTGTCAGATACGCAGTATTTT.

This clone has just one count. The CDR3 region is CASSLFWAGQGLGEQYF. The CDR3 DNA is TGTGCCAGCAGTTTATTTTGGGCAGGACAGGGTTTAGGCGAGCAGTACTTC. The rearrangement joins TRBV27 to TRBJ2-7; 8 positions match TRBD1. After removal of 1 base from V and 6 bases from J, the junction contained 14 bases not matched to a gene. The CDR3 is 17 residues long. Germline CDR1 MNHEY, CDR2 SMNVEV (reference sequence).

This chain links TRBV29-1 with TRBJ2-1; unclear D gene. Germline V CDR1 and CDR2: SQVTM, ANQGSEA. The CDR3 is made up of 10 amino acids. The CDR3 nucleotides read TGCAGTGGGACCTACAATGAGCAGTTCTTC. This translates into CSGTYNEQFF.

The chain employs TRBV2 and TRBJ2-1; D might be TRBD1 (8 bases). This CDR3 has 16 residues. V shed 5 bases and J shed 8 bases, with 22 bases lying between them. The germline V gene encodes CDR1 SNHLY and CDR2 FYNNEI. The CDR3 DNA reads as TGTGCCAGCAGTTACAGGGGGTCTAGCGGATGGGATGAGCAGTTCTTC. Residues: CASSYRGSSGWDEQFF.

This chain links TRBV2 with TRBJ2-1; D possibly corresponds to TRBD1 (6 bases). Germline V gene sequence: CDR1 SNHLY, CDR2 FYNNEI. V shed 4 bases and J shed 8 bases, with 12 bases lying between them. The CDR3 contains 13 residues. The CDR3 loop reads CASSAGQLDEQFF. The CDR3 nucleotides are TGTGCCAGCAGTGCGGGACAATTGGATGAGCAGTTCTTC.

This chain connects TRBV28 to TRBJ2-7; the match to TRBD1 covers 7 bases. V lost 2 bases to trimming and J lost 5 bases; unmatched junction nucleotides: 6. Looked up from germline, CDR1 is MDHEN and CDR2 is SYDVKM. This CDR3 is built from 14 residues. The CDR3 DNA reads TGTGCCAGCAGTTTAGGGCGACAGGGCCACGAGCAGTACTTC. Translation gives CASSLGRQGHEQYF.

The rearrangement joins TRBV6-5 to TRBJ2-7, with TRBD2 matching 7 bases. Trimming took 0 bases from V and 5 from J; bases not matched to a gene: 10. The CDR3 has 16 amino acids. CDR1 and CDR2 (germline): MNHEY, SVGAGI. The CDR3 coding sequence is TGTGCCAGCAGTTACTCGGTGGGGGAGCGGGACCACGAGCAGTACTTC. This sequence encodes CASSYSVGERDHEQYF.

The V gene is TRBV6-1, the J gene TRBJ2-2; D is perhaps TRBD2 (6 bases). The V end lost 6 bases, the J end lost 5 bases, and 7 bases lay between the germline ends. Germline V gene data show CDR1 as MNHNS and CDR2 as SASEGT. The CDR3 loop spans 12 amino acids. In DNA, the CDR3 is TGTGCCAGCAGAGGAGGGACCGGGGAGCTGTTTTTT. Translated, it gives CASRGGTGELFF.

The rearrangement links TRBV2 to TRBJ2-7; 8 nucleotides agree with TRBD1. This CDR3 has 16 residues. The germline V gene encodes CDR1 SNHLY and CDR2 FYNNEI. Trimming at V came to 5 bases and at J to 2 bases, leaving 11 bases not matched to a gene. This chain's CDR3 is CASSPDPGTGPYEQYF. DNA of the CDR3: TGTGCCAGCAGTCCGGACCCTGGGACAGGACCCTACGAGCAGTACTTC.